Presented here are 13 T cell receptor beta chains from one specimen sequenced in a study of blood T cell repertoires in COVID-19. TCRdb's copy holds only in-frame clones and misses some; the assay was immunoSEQ multiplex PCR. The sample holds over 450,000 clones, 89% seen once. Sequenced: peripheral blood. The receptors were gathered from a man in his late teens or twenties with COVID-19, enrolled during active disease.

V is TRBV20-1 and J is TRBJ2-2; D unresolved. This CDR3 contains 13 residues. Germline CDR1 is DFQATT and CDR2 is SNEGSKA (reference sequence). V was shortened by 3 bases and J by 2 bases, with 7 bases between the two germline ends. CDR3 amino acids: CSASMSNTGELFF. The CDR3 nucleotides read TGCAGTGCTAGTATGAGTAACACCGGGGAGCTGTTTTTT.

J is TRBJ1-2 and V is TRBV19, with 9 bases identical to TRBD1. Germline trimming cut 5 bases from V and 8 bases from J; bases unmatched to any gene: 9. Germline V gives CDR1 LNHDA, CDR2 SQIVND (reference sequence). The CDR3 covers 14 residues. The DNA for the CDR3 is TGTGCCAGTAGTTATGGGACAGGGTTTGACGGCTACACCTTC. Residues: CASSYGTGFDGYTF.

This sequence joins TRBV12-3 or TRBV12-4 and TRBJ1-2; D remains unclear. V lost 3 bases, J lost 7 bases, and 6 bases lay in between. This CDR3 region has 11 residues. This CDR3 reads CASSFGIGYTF. The CDR3 DNA follows: TGTGCCAGCAGTTTCGGTATTGGCTACACCTTC.

The gene calls are TRBV11-2 and TRBJ1-3; TRBD1 might be the D (6 bases). In germline, CDR1 is SGHAT, CDR2 FQNNGV. This CDR3 is built from 15 residues. Trimming removed 0 bases from V and 8 bases from J, with 14 bases in between. DNA for the CDR3: TGTGCCAGCAGCTTAGACGGGGGGACAATGGACACCATATATTTT. This encodes CASSLDGGTMDTIYF. The variable domain in full, with the rest retrieved from reference TRBV11-2 and TRBJ1-3, is EAGVAQSPRYKIIEKRQSVAFWCNPISGHATLYWYQQILGQGPKLLIQFQNNGVVDDSQLPKDRFSAERLKGVDSTLKIQPAKLEDSAVYLCASSLDGGTMDTIYFGEGSWLTVV.

The genes are TRBV7-9 and TRBJ2-2; TRBD1 matches 7 bases. Germline values: CDR1 SEHNR, CDR2 FQNEAQ (reference sequence). The CDR3 runs 14 residues. The trim removed 4 bases at V and 2 bases at J, leaving 1 base unmatched. The CDR3 region has the DNA TGTGCCAGCAGCTGGGACAGAAACACCGGGGAGCTGTTTTTT. This codes for CASSWDRNTGELFF. The full variable domain, completed using reference TRBV7-9 and TRBJ2-2, is DTGVSQNPRHKITKRGQNVTFRCDPISEHNRLYWYRQTLGQGPEFLTYFQNEAQLEKSRLLSDRFSAERPKGSFSTLEIQRTEQGDSAMYLCASSWDRNTGELFFGEGSRLTVL.

The chain combines TRBV27 with TRBJ1-6; a possible D gene is TRBD1 (6 bases). CDR3 size: 17 residues. Germline V gene data show CDR1 as MNHEY and CDR2 as SMNVEV (reference sequence). Trimming removed 5 bases from V and 3 bases from J, with 17 bases in between. The CDR3 region is CASSDIQGLDYNSPLHF. CDR3 DNA sequence: TGTGCCAGCAGTGACATACAGGGTCTCGACTATAATTCACCCCTCCACTTT.

V gene TRBV19 combines with J gene TRBJ2-2; D gene ambiguous. The V and J ends lost 3 bases and 8 bases respectively, with 10 bases between them. This CDR3 is built from 13 residues. The germline V gene has CDR1 LNHDA and CDR2 SQIVND (reference sequence). Here the CDR3 reads CASSMYEQGELFF. The CDR3 region has the DNA TGTGCCAGTAGTATGTACGAACAAGGGGAGCTGTTTTTT.

The J gene is TRBJ2-5, the V gene TRBV10-1; D gene ambiguous. Trimming cost V 7 bases and J 1 base, with 10 bases left between them. This CDR3 comprises 13 residues. Germline V lookup: CDR1 WNHNN, CDR2 SYGVQD (reference sequence). CDR3 nucleotides: TGCGCCAGCAACGAGCGCGTCCAAGAGACCCAGTACTTC. It codes for CASNERVQETQYF.

The chain employs TRBV6-2 or TRBV6-3 and TRBJ2-7, with 13 bases aligning to TRBD2. The V gene's germline CDR1 is MNHEY and CDR2 SVGEGT. V lost 5 bases and J lost 0; bases outside the gene matches: 7. The length of the CDR3 is 17 residues. CDR3: CASSRTSGGHLSYEQYF. DNA of the CDR3: TGTGCCAGCAGTAGGACTAGCGGGGGTCATCTCTCCTACGAGCAGTACTTC.

The chain has TRBV14 and TRBJ2-5; 8 bases fit TRBD1. Germline V gives CDR1 SGHDN, CDR2 FVKESK. With V trimmed by 4 bases and J by 4 bases, 11 bases remained unmatched. The CDR3 has 16 amino acids. The CDR3 bases are TGTGCCAGCAGCCCACGTACCGGGACAGGCGGAGAGACCCAGTACTTC. Translating it yields CASSPRTGTGGETQYF.

V usage is TRBV27 and J usage is TRBJ2-7; 12 bases agree with TRBD2. V lost 5 bases, J lost 0 bases, and 8 bases stayed unmatched. The CDR3 length is 17 residues. CDR1 and CDR2 from the germline V gene are MNHEY and SMNVEV (reference sequence). CDR3 DNA sequence: TGTGCCAGCAGTCCACGGACTAGCGGGACAGTCTCCTACGAGCAGTACTTC. Translated, it gives CASSPRTSGTVSYEQYF.

The genes are TRBV7-9 and TRBJ1-1, with D unclear. The germline V gene has CDR1 SEHNR and CDR2 FQNEAQ (reference sequence). Trimming pared 5 bases from V and 7 bases from J, leaving 8 bases between. The CDR3 runs to 11 residues. The CDR3 sequence is CASSQRDEAFF. The CDR3 region has the DNA TGTGCCAGCAGCCAACGGGATGAAGCTTTCTTT.

The chain couples TRBV19 to TRBJ1-5; 12 bases align to TRBD1. With 3 bases clipped from V and 12 bases from J, the junction kept 9 bases outside the gene matches. The CDR3 contains 15 residues. Germline V gene sequence: CDR1 LNHDA, CDR2 SQIVND (reference sequence). The CDR3 nucleotides are TGTGCCAGTAGTATGGGACAGGGGGCATCCTCGAGCCAGCATTTT. Its translation is CASSMGQGASSSQHF.